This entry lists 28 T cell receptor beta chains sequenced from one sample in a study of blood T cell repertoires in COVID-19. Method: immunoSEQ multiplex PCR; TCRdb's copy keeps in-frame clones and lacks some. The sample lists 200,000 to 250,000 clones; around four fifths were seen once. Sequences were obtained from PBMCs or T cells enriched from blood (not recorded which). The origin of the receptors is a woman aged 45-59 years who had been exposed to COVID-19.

The CDR3: CSVVWGLAGTGSNQPQHF. In nucleotides, the CDR3 is TGCAGCGTTGTATGGGGTCTTGCCGGGACAGGGAGTAATCAGCCCCAGCATTTT. V gene TRBV29-1 combines with J gene TRBJ1-5; 9 bases are shared with TRBD1. This CDR3 spans 18 amino acids. V lost 4 bases, J lost 4 bases, and 17 bases stayed unmatched. Per the germline V gene, CDR1 is SQVTM and CDR2 is ANQGSEA.

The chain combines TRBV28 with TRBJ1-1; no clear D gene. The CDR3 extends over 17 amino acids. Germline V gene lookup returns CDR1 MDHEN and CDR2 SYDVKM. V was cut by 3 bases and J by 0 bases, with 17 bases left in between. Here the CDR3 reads CASSLRVSDPMNTEAFF. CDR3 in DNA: TGTGCCAGCAGTTTGCGGGTATCGGATCCGATGAACACTGAAGCTTTCTTT. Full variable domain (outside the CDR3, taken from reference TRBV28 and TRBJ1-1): DVKVTQSSRYLVKRTGEKVFLECVQDMDHENMFWYRQDPGLGLRLIYFSYDVKMKEKGDIPEGYSVSREKKERFSLILESASTNQTSMYLCASSLRVSDPMNTEAFFGQGTRLTVV.

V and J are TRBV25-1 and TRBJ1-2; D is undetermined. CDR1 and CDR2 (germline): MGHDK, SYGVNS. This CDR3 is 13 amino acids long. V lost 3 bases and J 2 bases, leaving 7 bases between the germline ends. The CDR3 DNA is TGTGCCAGCAGTGAGGGCACGAACTATGGCTACACCTTC. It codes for CASSEGTNYGYTF.

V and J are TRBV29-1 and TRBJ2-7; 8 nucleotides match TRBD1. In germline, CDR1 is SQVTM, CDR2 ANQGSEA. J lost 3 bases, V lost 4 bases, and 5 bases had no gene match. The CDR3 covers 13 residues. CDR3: CSVVQGANYEQYF. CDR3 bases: TGCAGCGTTGTCCAGGGGGCAAACTACGAGCAGTACTTC.

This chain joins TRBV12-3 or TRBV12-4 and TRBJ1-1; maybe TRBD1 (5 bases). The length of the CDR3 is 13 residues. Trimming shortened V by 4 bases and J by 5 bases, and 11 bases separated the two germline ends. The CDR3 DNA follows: TGTGCCAGCAGTTGGGGACTGTTTACTGAAGCTTTCTTT. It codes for CASSWGLFTEAFF.

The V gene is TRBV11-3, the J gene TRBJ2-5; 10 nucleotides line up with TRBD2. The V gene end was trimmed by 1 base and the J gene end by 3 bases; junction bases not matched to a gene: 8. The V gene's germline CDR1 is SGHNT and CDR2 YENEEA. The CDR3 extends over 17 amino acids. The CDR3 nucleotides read TGTGCCAGCAGCTTAGGGATGAGCGGGGGGGCCGAAGAGACCCAGTACTTC. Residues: CASSLGMSGGAEETQYF.

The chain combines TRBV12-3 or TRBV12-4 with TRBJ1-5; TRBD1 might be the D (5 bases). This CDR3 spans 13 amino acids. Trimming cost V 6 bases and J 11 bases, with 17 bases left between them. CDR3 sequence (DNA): TGTGCCAGCAGCCCACAGGTTTCGGGAGCCCAGCATTTT. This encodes CASSPQVSGAQHF.

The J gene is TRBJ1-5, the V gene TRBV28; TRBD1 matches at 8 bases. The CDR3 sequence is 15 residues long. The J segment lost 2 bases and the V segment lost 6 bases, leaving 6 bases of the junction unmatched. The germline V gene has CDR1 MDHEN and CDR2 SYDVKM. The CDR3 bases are TGTGCCAGCAGCCCAGGACAGGGCGGCAATCAGCCCCAGCATTTT. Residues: CASSPGQGGNQPQHF.

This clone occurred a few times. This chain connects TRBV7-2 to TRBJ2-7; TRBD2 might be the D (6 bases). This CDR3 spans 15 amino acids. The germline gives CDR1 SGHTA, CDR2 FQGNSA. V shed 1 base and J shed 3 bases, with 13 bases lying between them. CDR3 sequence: CASSLDAGRSYEQYF. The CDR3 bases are TGTGCCAGCAGCTTAGATGCGGGACGGAGCTACGAGCAGTACTTC. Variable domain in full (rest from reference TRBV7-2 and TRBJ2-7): GAGVSQSPSNKVTEKGKDVELRCDPISGHTALYWYRQSLGQGLEFLIYFQGNSAPDKSGLPSDRFSAERTGGSVSTLTIQRTQQEDSAVYLCASSLDAGRSYEQYFGPGTRLTVT.

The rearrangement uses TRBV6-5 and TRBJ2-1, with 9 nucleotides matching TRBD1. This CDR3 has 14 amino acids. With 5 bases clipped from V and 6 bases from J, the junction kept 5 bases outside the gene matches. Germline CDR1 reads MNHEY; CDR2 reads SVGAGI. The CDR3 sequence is CASSRQGEVNEQFF. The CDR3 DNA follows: TGTGCCAGCAGTCGACAGGGGGAGGTCAATGAGCAGTTCTTC.

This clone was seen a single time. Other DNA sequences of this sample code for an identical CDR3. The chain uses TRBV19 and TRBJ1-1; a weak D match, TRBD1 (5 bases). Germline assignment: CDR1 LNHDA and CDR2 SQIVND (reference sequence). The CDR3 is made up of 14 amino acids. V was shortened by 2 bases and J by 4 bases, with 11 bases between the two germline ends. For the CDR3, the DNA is TGTGCCAGTAGTATACAGGGAGGTGGCACTGAAGCTTTCTTT. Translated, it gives CASSIQGGGTEAFF. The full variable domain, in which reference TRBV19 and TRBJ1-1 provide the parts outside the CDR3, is DGGITQSPKYLFRKEGQNVTLSCEQNLNHDAMYWYRQDPGQGLRLIYYSQIVNDFQKGDIAEGYSVSREKKESFPLTVTSAQKNPTAFYLCASSIQGGGTEAFFGQGTRLTVV.

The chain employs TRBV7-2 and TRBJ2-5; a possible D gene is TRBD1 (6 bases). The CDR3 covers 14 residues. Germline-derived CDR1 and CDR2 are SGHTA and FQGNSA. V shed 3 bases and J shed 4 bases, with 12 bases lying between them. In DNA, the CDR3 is TGTGCCAGCAGCTTGGACAGCTTTGCAGAGACCCAGTACTTC. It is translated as CASSLDSFAETQYF.

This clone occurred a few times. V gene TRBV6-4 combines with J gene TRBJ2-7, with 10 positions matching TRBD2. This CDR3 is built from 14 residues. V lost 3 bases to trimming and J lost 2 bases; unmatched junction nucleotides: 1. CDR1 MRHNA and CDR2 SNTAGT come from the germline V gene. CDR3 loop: CASSEAGGTYEQYF. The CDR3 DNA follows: TGTGCCAGCAGTGAAGCGGGGGGGACCTACGAGCAGTACTTC.

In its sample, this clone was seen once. CDR3 sequence (DNA): TGTGCCAGCAGCAACCACGGGACTAGCGGGGGGGAACCCTACAATGAGCAGTTCTTC. Protein: CASSNHGTSGGEPYNEQFF. The chain recombines TRBV11-2 with TRBJ2-1; 16 nucleotides align to TRBD2. J gave up 2 bases and V 5 bases, and 9 bases lay outside the gene matches. The CDR3 is 19 residues long. Germline V gene data show CDR1 as SGHAT and CDR2 as FQNNGV.

CDR3: CASSRDRGSEKLFF. In DNA, the CDR3 is TGTGCCAGCTCACGGGACAGGGGTAGCGAAAAACTGTTTTTT. The chain joins TRBV18 to TRBJ1-4, with 10 nucleotides matching TRBD1. J was trimmed by 8 bases and V by 4 bases; bases with no gene match: 4. The CDR3 length is 14 residues. In germline, CDR1 is KGHSH, CDR2 LQKENI.

The CDR3 sequence is CAISELGYTGELFF. CDR3 DNA sequence: TGTGCCATCAGTGAGTTGGGCTACACCGGGGAGCTGTTTTTT. This chain uses TRBV10-3 with TRBJ2-2; D gene uncertain. The CDR3 covers 14 residues. CDR1 is ENHRY and CDR2 is SYGVKD in the germline V gene. V dropped 1 base and J dropped 3 bases, with 6 bases sitting between them.

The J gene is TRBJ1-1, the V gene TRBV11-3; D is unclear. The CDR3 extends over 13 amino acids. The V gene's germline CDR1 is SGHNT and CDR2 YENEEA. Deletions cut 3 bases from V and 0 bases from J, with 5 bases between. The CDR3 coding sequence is TGTGCCAGCAGCTTCATCCTGAACACTGAAGCTTTCTTT. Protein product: CASSFILNTEAFF.

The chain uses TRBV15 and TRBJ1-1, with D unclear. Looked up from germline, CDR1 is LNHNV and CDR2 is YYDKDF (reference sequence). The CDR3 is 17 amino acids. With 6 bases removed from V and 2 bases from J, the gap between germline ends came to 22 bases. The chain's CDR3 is CATRSEGLPFSNTEAFF. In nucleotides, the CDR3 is TGTGCCACCAGGTCCGAGGGTTTGCCCTTTTCAAACACTGAAGCTTTCTTT.

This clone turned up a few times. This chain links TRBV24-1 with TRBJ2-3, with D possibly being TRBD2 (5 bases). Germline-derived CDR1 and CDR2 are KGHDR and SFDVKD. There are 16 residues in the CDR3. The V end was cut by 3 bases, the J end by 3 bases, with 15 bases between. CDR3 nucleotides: TGTGCCACCAGTGATCTCACCTCTAGAGGGACAGATACGCAGTATTTT. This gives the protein CATSDLTSRGTDTQYF.

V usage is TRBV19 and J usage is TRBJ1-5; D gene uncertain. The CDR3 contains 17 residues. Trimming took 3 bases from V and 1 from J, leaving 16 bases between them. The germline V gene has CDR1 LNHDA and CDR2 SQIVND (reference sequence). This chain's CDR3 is CASSISLRVLSNQPQHF. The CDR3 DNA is TGTGCCAGTAGTATTTCTCTCCGGGTTCTGAGCAATCAGCCCCAGCATTTT.

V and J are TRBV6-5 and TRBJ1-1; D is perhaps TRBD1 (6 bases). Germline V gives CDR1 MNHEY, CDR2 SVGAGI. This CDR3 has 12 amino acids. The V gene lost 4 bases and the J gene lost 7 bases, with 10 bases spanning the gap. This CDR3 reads CASSSNRVEAFF. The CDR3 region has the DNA TGTGCCAGCAGTTCGAACAGGGTTGAAGCTTTCTTT.

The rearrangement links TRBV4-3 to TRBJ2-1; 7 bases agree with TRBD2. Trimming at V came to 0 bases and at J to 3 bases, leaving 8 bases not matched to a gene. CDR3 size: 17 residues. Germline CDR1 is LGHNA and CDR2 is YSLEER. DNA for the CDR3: TGCGCCAGCAGCCAAGATCTGGGAGGGGCCTACTACAATGAGCAGTTCTTC. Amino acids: CASSQDLGGAYYNEQFF.

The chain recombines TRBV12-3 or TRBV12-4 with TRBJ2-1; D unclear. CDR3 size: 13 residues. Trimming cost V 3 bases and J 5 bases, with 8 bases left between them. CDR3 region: CASSLNRNNEQFF. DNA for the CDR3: TGTGCCAGCAGTTTGAACAGAAACAATGAGCAGTTCTTC.

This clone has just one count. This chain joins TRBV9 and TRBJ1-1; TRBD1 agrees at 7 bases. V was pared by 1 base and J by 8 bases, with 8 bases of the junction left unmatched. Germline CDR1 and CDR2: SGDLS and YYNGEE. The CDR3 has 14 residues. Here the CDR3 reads CASSVTGQGVEAFF. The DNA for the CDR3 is TGTGCCAGCAGCGTAACAGGCCAGGGGGTGGAAGCTTTCTTT.

CDR3 sequence reads: CSASSVSGTSYEQYF. The CDR3 DNA sequence: TGCAGTGCTAGTAGTGTATCGGGGACATCGTACGAGCAGTACTTC. The chain is built from TRBV20-1 and TRBJ2-7, with D possibly being TRBD1 (6 bases). Germline V gene sequence: CDR1 DFQATT, CDR2 SNEGSKA (reference sequence). Trimming removed 3 bases at V and 4 bases at J, with 19 bases between. CDR3 length: 15 residues.

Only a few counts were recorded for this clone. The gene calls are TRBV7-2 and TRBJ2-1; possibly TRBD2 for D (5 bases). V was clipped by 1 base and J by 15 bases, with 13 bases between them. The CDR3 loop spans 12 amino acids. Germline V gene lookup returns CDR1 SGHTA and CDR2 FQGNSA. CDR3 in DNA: TGTGCCAGCAGCTTAGAGGTCGGGAAGTGGTTCTTC. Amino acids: CASSLEVGKWFF. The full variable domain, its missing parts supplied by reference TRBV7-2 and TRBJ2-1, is GAGVSQSPSNKVTEKGKDVELRCDPISGHTALYWYRQSLGQGLEFLIYFQGNSAPDKSGLPSDRFSAERTGGSVSTLTIQRTQQEDSAVYLCASSLEVGKWFFGPGTRLTVL.

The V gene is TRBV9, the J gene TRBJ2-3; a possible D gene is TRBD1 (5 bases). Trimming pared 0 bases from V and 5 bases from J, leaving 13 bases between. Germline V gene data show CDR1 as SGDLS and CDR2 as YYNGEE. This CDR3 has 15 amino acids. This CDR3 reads CASSVGRAKGDTQYF. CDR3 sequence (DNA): TGTGCCAGCAGCGTAGGCAGGGCCAAAGGAGATACGCAGTATTTT. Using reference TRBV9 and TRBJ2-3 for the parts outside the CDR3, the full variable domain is DSGVTQTPKHLITATGQRVTLRCSPRSGDLSVYWYQQSLDQGLQFLIQYYNGEERAKGNILERFSAQQFPDLHSELNLSSLELGDSALYFCASSVGRAKGDTQYFGPGTRLTVL.

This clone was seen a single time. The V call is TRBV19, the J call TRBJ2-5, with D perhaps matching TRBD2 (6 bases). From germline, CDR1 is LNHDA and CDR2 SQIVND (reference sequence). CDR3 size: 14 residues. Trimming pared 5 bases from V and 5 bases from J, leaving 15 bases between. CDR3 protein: CASSRLGRRETQYF. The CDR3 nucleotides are TGTGCCAGTAGTCGACTAGGAAGACGGGAGACCCAGTACTTC.